This TCR beta chain was sequenced in a study of T-cell reconstitution after alpha-beta-depleted transplantation in children. Unique molecular identifiers tagged the TCRbeta library. TCRdb passed the PCR reads through MiXCR, listing each CDR3 protein once. Among about 460,000 distinct CDR3 sequences listed, more than 9% were seen once. This CDR3 spans 15 amino acids. After removal of 1 base from V and 8 bases from J, the junction contained 8 bases not matched to a gene. The germline CDR1 and CDR2 sequences are MNHEY and SMNVEV (reference sequence). Overall study results and limits: At day 60, the high TCRbeta diversity found in some patients originated from recipient T cells and thymic progenitors that had survived. Once a year had passed after transplant, T-cell counts and diversity came mostly from newly produced T cells. The study reportedly traced alpha-beta T cells about two months after transplant to several hundred expanded graft clones.

At least ten counts were recorded for this clonotype. The target antigen is unknown. The specimen was PBMCs, collected before TCRalphabeta/CD19-depleted stem cell transplant. The V call is TRBV27, the J call TRBJ2-1, with 7 bases matching TRBD2. The sequence was obtained from a child between 2 and 9 years old with inherited bone marrow failure, due to receive a stem cell transplant. CDR3 in DNA: TGTGCCAGCAGTTTATGGGGCGGGAGTTTTCATGAGCAGTTCTTC. Its translation is CASSLWGGSFHEQFF.